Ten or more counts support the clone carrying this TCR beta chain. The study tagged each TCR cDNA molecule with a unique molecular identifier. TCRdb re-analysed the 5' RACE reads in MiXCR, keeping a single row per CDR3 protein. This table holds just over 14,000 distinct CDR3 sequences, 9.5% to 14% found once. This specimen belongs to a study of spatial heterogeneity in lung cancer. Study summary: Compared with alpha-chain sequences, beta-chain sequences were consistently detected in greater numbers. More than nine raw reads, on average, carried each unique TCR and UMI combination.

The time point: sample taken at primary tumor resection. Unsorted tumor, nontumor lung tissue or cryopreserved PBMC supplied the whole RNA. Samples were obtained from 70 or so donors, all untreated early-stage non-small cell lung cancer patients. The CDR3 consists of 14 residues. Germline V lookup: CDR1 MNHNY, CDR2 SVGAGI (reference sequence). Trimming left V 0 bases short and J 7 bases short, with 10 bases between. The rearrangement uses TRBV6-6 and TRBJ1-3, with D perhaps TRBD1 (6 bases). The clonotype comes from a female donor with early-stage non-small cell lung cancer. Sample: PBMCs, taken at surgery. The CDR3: CASSYSDSGNTIYF. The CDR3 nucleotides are TGTGCCAGCAGTTACTCGGACAGTGGGAACACCATATATTTT.